The 12 T cell receptor beta chains reported below all come from one sample, sequenced in a study of CD8+ T cells in alopecia areata. In each case, RNA was isolated and then reverse transcribed into cDNA as the sequencing template. Only in-frame clones appear in the TCRdb table, and some are missing; sequencing was by immunoSEQ multiplex PCR. The repertoire holds 100,000 to 150,000 clones, with more than 40% as singletons. The sequences come from CD8+ T cells sorted from blood, collected at week 0. Every receptor here comes from a human donor with alopecia areata.

This chain connects TRBV11-2 to TRBJ2-7, with a weak D call TRBD1 (5 bases). The CDR3 contains 15 residues. Looked up from germline, CDR1 is SGHAT and CDR2 is FQNNGV. V lost 0 bases to trimming and J lost 0 bases, with 9 bases between them. The CDR3 protein is CASSLEDRFSYEQYF. The CDR3 DNA follows: TGTGCCAGCAGCTTAGAAGACAGATTCTCCTACGAGCAGTACTTC.

V usage is TRBV2 and J usage is TRBJ1-2; D is unclear. The CDR3 runs to 13 residues. Trimming took off 3 bases at V and 4 bases at J, with 9 bases between the two ends. Germline V CDR1 and CDR2: SNHLY, FYNNEI. CDR3 in DNA: TGTGCCAGCAGTGACAGCTTCATCTATGGCTACACCTTC. This translates into CASSDSFIYGYTF.

This clone was detected only a few times. The gene calls are TRBV30 and TRBJ2-5, with D maybe TRBD2 (6 bases). Between the trimmed V and J ends, which lost 1 base and 7 bases, there was a span of 13 bases. The V gene's germline CDR1 is GTSNPN and CDR2 SVGIG (reference sequence). The CDR3 spans 13 residues. CDR3 region: CAWSEGAGRTQYF. The CDR3 region has the DNA TGTGCCTGGAGTGAGGGAGCCGGGAGGACCCAGTACTTC.

This clone was detected many times. The chain combines TRBV6-5 with TRBJ2-7; 11 bases fit TRBD1. V dropped 0 bases and J dropped 3; count of bases not matched to a gene: 1. The germline V gene encodes CDR1 MNHEY and CDR2 SVGAGI. There are 15 residues in the CDR3. The CDR3 sequence is CASSYSGTGGYEQYF. The CDR3 bases are TGTGCCAGCAGTTACTCCGGGACAGGGGGCTACGAGCAGTACTTC.

The chain's CDR3 is CASSSGYEQYF. CDR3 coding DNA: TGTGCCAGCAGCTCCGGTTACGAGCAGTACTTC. The chain uses TRBV9 and TRBJ2-7, with no clear D. The ends were cut back, 4 bases at V and 4 bases at J, with 6 bases in the middle. This CDR3 has 11 residues. The germline CDR1 and CDR2 sequences are SGDLS and YYNGEE. Looking up the rest from reference TRBV9 and TRBJ2-7 gives the full variable domain: DSGVTQTPKHLITATGQRVTLRCSPRSGDLSVYWYQQSLDQGLQFLIQYYNGEERAKGNILERFSAQQFPDLHSELNLSSLELGDSALYFCASSSGYEQYFGPGTRLTVT.

The count of this clone is one. The V and J genes are TRBV25-1 and TRBJ1-5, with D tentatively TRBD1 (6 bases). The V end lost 2 bases, the J end lost 5 bases, and 13 bases lay between the germline ends. This CDR3 contains 15 residues. Germline V gene lookup returns CDR1 MGHDK and CDR2 SYGVNS. The CDR3 reads CASSEHRDIDQPQHF. Written as DNA, the CDR3 is TGTGCCAGCAGTGAACACAGGGATATCGATCAGCCCCAGCATTTT.

This clone was detected only a few times. The chain carries TRBV6-4 and TRBJ2-1; 8 bases line up with TRBD1. The germline gives CDR1 MRHNA, CDR2 SNTAGT. This CDR3 has 14 residues. Trimming at V came to 2 bases and at J to 5 bases, leaving 2 bases not matched to a gene. The CDR3 here is CASSDQGAHNEQFF. The DNA of the CDR3 is TGTGCCAGCAGTGACCAGGGGGCGCACAATGAGCAGTTCTTC.

The V gene is TRBV5-4, the J gene TRBJ1-1; D is undetermined. The CDR3 runs to 14 residues. Per germline, CDR1 SGHNT and CDR2 YYREEE (reference sequence). V was shortened by 0 bases and J by 1 base, with 7 bases between the two germline ends. The CDR3 sequence: CASSLGRENTEAFF. The CDR3, as DNA: TGTGCCAGCAGCTTGGGTAGGGAGAACACTGAAGCTTTCTTT.

The chain employs TRBV2 and TRBJ2-3; D gene unclear. The CDR3 loop spans 11 amino acids. With 8 bases removed from V and 0 bases from J, the gap between germline ends came to 3 bases. Looked up from germline, CDR1 is SNHLY and CDR2 is FYNNEI. CDR3 DNA sequence: TGTGCCAGCCTAAGCACAGATACGCAGTATTTT. Protein sequence: CASLSTDTQYF. Drawing the rest from reference TRBV2 and TRBJ2-3, the complete variable domain is EPEVTQTPSHQVTQMGQEVILRCVPISNHLYFYWYRQILGQKVEFLVSFYNNEISEKSEIFDDQFSVERPDGSNFTLKIRSTKLEDSAMYFCASLSTDTQYFGPGTRLTVL.

This rearrangement joins TRBV27 to TRBJ1-4; 7 bases match TRBD1. V shed 7 bases and J 5 bases; nucleotides not matched to a gene: 10. This CDR3 spans 15 amino acids. CDR1 is MNHEY, CDR2 SMNVEV, per germline (reference sequence). The CDR3 spells CASTSLGTANEKLFF. The DNA for the CDR3 is TGTGCCAGCACCTCCTTAGGGACAGCGAATGAAAAACTGTTTTTT.

This clone was observed a few times. Additional DNA sequences in this sample encode the identical CDR3. The rearrangement links TRBV27 to TRBJ2-7; D not resolved. CDR1 and CDR2 (germline): MNHEY, SMNVEV (reference sequence). V dropped 4 bases and J dropped 3 bases, with 4 bases sitting between them. CDR3 size: 11 residues. The CDR3 sequence is CASSYGYEQYF. As DNA, the CDR3 is TGTGCCAGCAGTTATGGCTACGAGCAGTACTTC.

The chain links TRBV29-1 to TRBJ1-2, with D maybe TRBD1 (6 bases). Germline loops: CDR1 SQVTM, CDR2 ANQGSEA. The ends were cut back, 3 bases at V and 4 bases at J, with 15 bases in the middle. This CDR3 has 14 amino acids. The CDR3 loop is CSVEGGAQGYGYTF. In DNA, the CDR3 is TGCAGCGTTGAGGGGGGCGCCCAGGGCTATGGCTACACCTTC.